Below, one TCR beta chain is given with its context. Which antigen it targets is not known. No base quality information exists; no much larger clone differs at one position. Its CDR3 holds 12 amino acids, cysteine through phenylalanine. Of all the DNA, just the CDR3 is kept, 36 bases in frame from base 1. V drops 6 bases and J drops 3 bases, leaving 9 bases in between. According to the germline V gene, CDR1 reads SNHLY and CDR2 reads FYNNEI. This record comes from a study of T cells after somatic rescue of genetic block (TCRdb year 2020). With respect to the entire study: The study assessed how robust, over the long term, a T-cell system was when the system had developed through somatic rescue of a genetic block in T-cell development.

The receptor library was made with the immunoSEQ multiplex PCR assay. Not all clones reach the TCRdb copy of this immuneACCESS table, which keeps in-frame sequences only. Checked studies attribute under half of the gap to unresolved V genes and leave the rest unexplained. The sample table records 68,000 or so clones; 80% to 95% of these occur just once. The ten largest make up 2.9% of the sample. This TCR came from a middle-aged man. Sequences were obtained from peripheral blood mononuclear cells (PBMCs). The V and J segments used are TRBV2 and TRBJ2-7; the D gene lacks a confident call. The DNA is as follows: TGTGCCAGCAGGGAACAGAGCTACGAGCAGTACTTC. Translation gives CASREQSYEQYF.